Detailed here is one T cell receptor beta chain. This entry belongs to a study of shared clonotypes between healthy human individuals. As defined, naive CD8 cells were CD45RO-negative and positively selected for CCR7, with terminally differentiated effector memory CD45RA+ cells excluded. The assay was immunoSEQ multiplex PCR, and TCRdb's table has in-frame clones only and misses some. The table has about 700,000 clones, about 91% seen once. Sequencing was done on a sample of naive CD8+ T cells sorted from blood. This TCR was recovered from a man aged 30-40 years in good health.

CDR3 in DNA: TGTGCCAGCAGTTTCCTCGGGACTAGCGGGAGTACAGATACGCAGTATTTT. Residues: CASSFLGTSGSTDTQYF. V and J are TRBV27 and TRBJ2-3, with 14 bases that match TRBD2. The V segment lost 3 bases and the J segment 3 bases; nucleotides outside the gene matches: 5. This CDR3 is 17 amino acids long. Germline values: CDR1 MNHEY, CDR2 SMNVEV (reference sequence).